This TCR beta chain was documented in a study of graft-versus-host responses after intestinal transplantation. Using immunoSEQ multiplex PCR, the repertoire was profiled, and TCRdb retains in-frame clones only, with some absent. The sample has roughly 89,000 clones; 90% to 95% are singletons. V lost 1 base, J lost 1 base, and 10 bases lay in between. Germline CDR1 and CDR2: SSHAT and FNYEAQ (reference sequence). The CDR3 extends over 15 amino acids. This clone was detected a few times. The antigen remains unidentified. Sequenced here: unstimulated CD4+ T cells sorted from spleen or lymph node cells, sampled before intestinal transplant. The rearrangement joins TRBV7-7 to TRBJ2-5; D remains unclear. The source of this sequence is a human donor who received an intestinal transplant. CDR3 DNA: TGTGCCAGCAGCTTAGGTCCAGGAACCCAAGAGACCCAGTACTTC. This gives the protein CASSLGPGTQETQYF.